This TCR beta chain comes out of a study of regulatory T cells in long-lasting Graves disease. Investigators prepared the TCR beta libraries by applying iRepertoire HTBI primers and Arm-PCR of CDR3 regions. TCRdb ran MiXCR on the multiplex PCR reads and lists one entry per CDR3 protein. The table has over 350,000 distinct CDR3 sequences, around 21% seen once; the top ten hold less than 25%. Trimming took off 3 bases at V and 2 bases at J, with 10 bases between the two ends. The germline V gene encodes CDR1 LNHDA and CDR2 SQIVND (reference sequence). The CDR3 extends over 14 amino acids. Time point described: persistent/refractory GD, antithyroid drugs over 5 years with positive TRAb. PBMC RNA served as the TCR library source.

The sequence derives from a female donor with Graves disease. This specimen was peripheral blood mononuclear cells (PBMCs), taken when the disease was refractory, from a patient treated with antithyroid drugs. The chain recombines TRBV19 with TRBJ1-2, with unresolved D. The CDR3 bases are TGTGCCAGTAGTATCAGAGGCGAGAACTATGGCTACACCTTC. It is translated as CASSIRGENYGYTF.